This paragraph covers one T cell receptor beta chain sequence. Its antigen is as yet unknown. This sample holds PBMCs from under 11 ml fresh peripheral blood. The sample is drawn from a study of T cells in Graves' hyperthyroidism and ophthalmopathy. Study results and caveats: It was a median roughly six months before onset that the model predicted ophthalmopathy. Also found in blood were most expanded thyroid clonotypes above 0.001.

The CDR3 has 13 amino acids. Germline CDR1 and CDR2: DFQATT and SNEGSKA (reference sequence). With 6 bases clipped from V and 5 bases from J, the junction kept 6 bases outside the gene matches. Researchers amplified the TCR beta CDR3 regions from RNA transcripts. Primed by the HTBI set, a first-round RT-PCR was run on the TCR CDR3. Using its own MiXCR run on the multiplex PCR reads, TCRdb lists one record per CDR3 protein. The data hold about 640,000 distinct CDR3 sequences, with under 25% observed a single time. The clonotype was recovered from a young man with Graves' ophthalmopathy. The V and J genes are TRBV20-1 and TRBJ2-7, with TRBD2 matching over 11 bases. Input material: blood. CDR3 DNA: TGCAGTGCCCGGACTAGCGGGTTCCACGAGCAGTACTTC. Its protein is CSARTSGFHEQYF.